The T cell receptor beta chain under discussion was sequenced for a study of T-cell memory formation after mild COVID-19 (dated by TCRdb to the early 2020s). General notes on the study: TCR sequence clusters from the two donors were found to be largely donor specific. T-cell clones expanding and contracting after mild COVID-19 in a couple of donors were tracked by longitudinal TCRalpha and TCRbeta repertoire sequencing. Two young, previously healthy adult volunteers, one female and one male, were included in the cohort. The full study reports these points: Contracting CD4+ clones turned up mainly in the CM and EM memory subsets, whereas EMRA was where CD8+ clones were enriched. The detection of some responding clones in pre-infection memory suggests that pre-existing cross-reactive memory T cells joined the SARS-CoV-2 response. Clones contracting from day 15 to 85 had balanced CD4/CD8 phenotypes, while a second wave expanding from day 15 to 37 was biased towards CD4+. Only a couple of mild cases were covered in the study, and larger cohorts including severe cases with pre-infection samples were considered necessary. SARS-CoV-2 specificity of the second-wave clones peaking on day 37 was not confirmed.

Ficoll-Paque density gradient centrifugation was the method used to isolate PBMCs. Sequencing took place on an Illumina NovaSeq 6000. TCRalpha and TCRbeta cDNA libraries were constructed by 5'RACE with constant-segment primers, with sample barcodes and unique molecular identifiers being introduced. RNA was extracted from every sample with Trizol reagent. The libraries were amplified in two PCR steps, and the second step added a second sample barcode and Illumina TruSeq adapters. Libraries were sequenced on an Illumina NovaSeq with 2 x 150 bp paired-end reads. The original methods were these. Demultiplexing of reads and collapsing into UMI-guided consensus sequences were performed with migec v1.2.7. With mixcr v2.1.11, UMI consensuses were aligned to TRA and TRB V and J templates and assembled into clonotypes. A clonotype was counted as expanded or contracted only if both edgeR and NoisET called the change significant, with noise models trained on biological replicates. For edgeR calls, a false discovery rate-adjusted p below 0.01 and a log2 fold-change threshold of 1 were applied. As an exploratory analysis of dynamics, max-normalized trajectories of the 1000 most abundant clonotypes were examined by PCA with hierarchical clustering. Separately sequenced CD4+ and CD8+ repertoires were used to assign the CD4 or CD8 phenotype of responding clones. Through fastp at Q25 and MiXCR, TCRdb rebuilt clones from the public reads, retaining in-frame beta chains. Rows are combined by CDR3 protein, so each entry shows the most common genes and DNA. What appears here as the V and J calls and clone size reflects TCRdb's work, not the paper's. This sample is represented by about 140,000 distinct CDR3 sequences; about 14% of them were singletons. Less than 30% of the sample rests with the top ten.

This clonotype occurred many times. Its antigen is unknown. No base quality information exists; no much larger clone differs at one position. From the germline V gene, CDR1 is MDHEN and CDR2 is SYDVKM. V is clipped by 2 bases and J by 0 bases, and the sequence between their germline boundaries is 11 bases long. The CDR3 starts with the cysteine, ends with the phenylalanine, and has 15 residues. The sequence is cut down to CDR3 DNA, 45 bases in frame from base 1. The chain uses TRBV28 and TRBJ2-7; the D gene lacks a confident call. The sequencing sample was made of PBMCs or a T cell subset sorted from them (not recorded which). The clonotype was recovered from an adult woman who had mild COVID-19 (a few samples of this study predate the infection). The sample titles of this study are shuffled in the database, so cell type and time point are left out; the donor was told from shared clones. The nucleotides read TGTGCCAGCAGTTTAGTAGTCGGCGACTCCTACGAGCAGTACTTC. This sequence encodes CASSLVVGDSYEQYF.